Listed below are T cell receptor beta chains from one sample, sequenced in a study of control samples from healthy donors and cancer patients. Sequenced by immunoSEQ multiplex PCR; TCRdb stores in-frame clones only, minus some. This repertoire shows fewer than 200,000 clones, around nine tenths found once; its top ten account for over 1.1%. Sequencing was done on a sample of blood. The receptor set was obtained from a man between 25 and 39 years old in good health. CDR3s include the opening cysteine and the closing phenylalanine or tryptophan. Fields, in order: V gene, J gene, clone size, D gene, CDR3 protein, CDR3 DNA. A D gene is named only where the DNA matches it firmly. Some rows have no size entry. The others give once, few or many, or a class for an expanded clone.

TRBV11-2	TRBJ2-5	-	-	CASSLDLAQETQYF	TGTGCCAGCAGCTTAGACCTAGCGCAGGAGACCCAGTACTTC
TRBV5-1	TRBJ1-1	-	-	CASSLLPSGENTEAFF	TGCGCCAGCAGCTTGCTTCCGAGCGGGGAGAACACTGAAGCTTTCTTT
TRBV28	TRBJ2-1	once	-	CASSSTGDNEQFF	TGTGCCAGCAGTTCGACTGGAGACAATGAGCAGTTCTTC
TRBV5-4	TRBJ1-1	-	-	CASSLPNMAEAFF	TGTGCCAGCAGCCTACCAAACATGGCTGAAGCTTTCTTT
TRBV6-5	TRBJ1-2	-	TRBD1	CASRWDRGDYGYTF	TGTGCCAGCCGATGGGACAGGGGAGACTATGGCTACACCTTC
TRBV4-1	TRBJ2-1	once	TRBD2	CASSQGAASGINEQFF	TGCGCCAGCAGCCAAGGAGCGGCTAGCGGGATCAATGAGCAGTTCTTC
TRBV4-2	TRBJ2-1	-	-	CASSQERDGEQFF	TGTGCCAGCAGCCAAGAGCGCGACGGTGAGCAGTTCTTC
TRBV6-2/TRBV6-3	TRBJ2-1	once	-	CASSYEAHNEQFF	TGTGCCAGCAGTTACGAGGCCCACAATGAGCAGTTCTTC
TRBV5-4	TRBJ1-3	-	TRBD1	CASSLQGAGNTIYF	TGTGCCAGCAGCTTGCAGGGGGCAGGAAACACCATATATTTT
TRBV6-6	TRBJ2-3	-	-	CASSPLADTQYF	TGTGCCAGCAGCCCCCTTGCAGATACGCAGTATTTT
TRBV19	TRBJ1-4	-	-	CASSPPGALRKLFF	TGTGCCAGTAGTCCTCCAGGGGCTTTAAGGAAACTGTTTTTT
TRBV7-7	TRBJ2-2	-	-	CASRRTDANTGELFF	TGTGCCAGCAGGAGGACTGACGCGAACACCGGGGAGCTGTTTTTT
TRBV19	TRBJ1-5	-	-	CASSMGIGGNSNQPQHF	TGTGCCAGTAGTATGGGGATAGGGGGAAATAGCAATCAGCCCCAGCATTTT
TRBV6-2/TRBV6-3	TRBJ2-5	-	TRBD2	CASSYDSGGPHKETQYF	TGTGCCAGCAGTTACGATAGCGGGGGTCCCCACAAAGAGACCCAGTACTTC
TRBV6-5	TRBJ2-7	-	-	CASSYSVTGANEQYF	TGTGCCAGCAGTTACTCGGTAACCGGGGCAAACGAGCAGTACTTC
TRBV7-8	TRBJ2-3	-	-	CASSSPAMSSTDTQYF	TGTGCCAGCAGCTCACCTGCTATGAGCAGCACAGATACGCAGTATTTT
TRBV12-5	TRBJ1-3	once	-	CASGLVLGISGNTIYF	TGTGCTAGTGGTTTGGTTTTGGGGATCTCTGGAAACACCATATATTTT
TRBV15	TRBJ2-5	-	TRBD2	CATSRDLRQGWTSGQETQYF	TGTGCCACCAGCAGAGATCTTCGACAGGGCTGGACTAGCGGTCAAGAGACCCAGTACTTC
TRBV6-5	TRBJ1-1	-	-	CASTAVLGYSTEAFF	TGTGCCAGCACCGCCGTTTTGGGGTACAGCACTGAAGCTTTCTTT
TRBV7-6	TRBJ2-2	-	TRBD2	CASSRTSGRRGTGELFF	TGTGCCAGCAGCCGAACGAGCGGGAGACGGGGCACCGGGGAGCTGTTTTTT
TRBV7-9	TRBJ2-7	-	TRBD1	CASSWTGLEQYF	TGTGCCAGCAGCTGGACAGGCCTCGAGCAGTACTTC
TRBV7-9	TRBJ1-5	-	-	CASSQTGKSNQPQHF	TGTGCCAGCAGCCAAACCGGGAAAAGCAATCAGCCCCAGCATTTT
TRBV19	TRBJ1-2	-	-	CASSLPGAGYTF	TGTGCCAGTAGTCTTCCGGGGGCCGGCTACACCTTC
TRBV10-3	TRBJ1-5	-	-	CAISAQAPSNQPQHF	TGTGCCATCAGTGCACAGGCCCCTAGCAATCAGCCCCAGCATTTT
TRBV7-9	TRBJ1-3	once	-	CASSLGGTGPGNTIYF	TGTGCCAGCAGCTTGGGTGGTACAGGGCCAGGAAACACCATATATTTT
TRBV15	TRBJ2-7	-	TRBD2	CATSRAIAGVEEQYF	TGTGCCACCAGCAGGGCTATAGCGGGAGTGGAGGAGCAGTACTTC
TRBV28	TRBJ1-6	-	-	CASRSPEGLTPLHF	TGTGCCAGCAGGTCCCCAGAGGGGCTGACACCCCTCCACTTT
TRBV5-4	TRBJ1-1	-	-	CASSSRTANTEAFF	TGTGCCAGCAGCTCTCGGACAGCGAACACTGAAGCTTTCTTT
TRBV12-3/TRBV12-4	TRBJ1-5	once	-	CASSLGGDQPQHF	TGTGCCAGCAGTTTAGGGGGAGATCAGCCCCAGCATTTT
TRBV9	TRBJ1-3	-	-	CASQRGESGNTIYF	TGTGCCAGCCAGAGGGGGGAATCGGGAAACACCATATATTTT
TRBV3-1/TRBV3-2	TRBJ2-3	-	TRBD2	CASSQSGSGDTQYF	TGTGCCAGCAGCCAAAGCGGGAGCGGAGATACGCAGTATTTT
TRBV19	TRBJ2-7	once	TRBD2	CASRSRREGPGEQYF	TGTGCCAGTAGGTCTCGTCGGGAGGGCCCCGGGGAGCAGTACTTC
TRBV6-2/TRBV6-3	TRBJ1-6	-	TRBD1	CASSPSITGVQSPLHF	TGTGCCAGCAGCCCGTCTATCACAGGGGTCCAGTCACCCCTCCACTTT
TRBV2	TRBJ1-6	few	-	CASRQGNSPLHF	TGTGCCAGCAGGCAGGGCAATTCACCCCTCCACTTT
TRBV27	TRBJ2-7	-	-	CASTSILGAYEQYF	TGTGCCAGCACCTCAATCCTGGGAGCCTACGAGCAGTACTTC
TRBV27	TRBJ1-3	-	-	CASSLSTPGSGNTIYF	TGTGCCAGCAGTTTGTCGACGCCCGGCTCTGGAAACACCATATATTTT
TRBV20-1	TRBJ1-4	-	TRBD1	CSASRDSRANEKLFF	TGCAGTGCTAGTAGGGACAGCCGTGCTAATGAAAAACTGTTTTTT
TRBV24-1	TRBJ1-2	once	-	CATSDWGVDYGYTF	TGTGCCACCAGTGATTGGGGGGTTGACTATGGCTACACCTTC
TRBV5-1	TRBJ1-5	-	-	CASSLEGRQPQHF	TGCGCCAGCAGCTTGGAGGGAAGACAGCCCCAGCATTTT
TRBV10-3	TRBJ2-5	-	-	CAISEKQETQYF	TGTGCCATCAGTGAGAAACAAGAGACCCAGTACTTC
TRBV6-2/TRBV6-3	TRBJ2-3	-	TRBD2	CASSPTGGGPTDTQYF	TGTGCCAGCAGCCCAACCGGGGGGGGCCCGACAGATACGCAGTATTTT
TRBV6-5	TRBJ2-7	-	TRBD1	CASSFRDRGPYEQYF	TGTGCCAGCAGTTTCCGGGACAGGGGCCCCTACGAGCAGTACTTC
TRBV5-1	TRBJ2-2	-	-	CASSLELNTGELFF	TGCGCCAGCAGCTTGGAACTTAACACCGGGGAGCTGTTTTTT
TRBV6-2/TRBV6-3	TRBJ2-3	-	TRBD2	CASSYVIAGPTDTQYF	TGTGCCAGCAGTTACGTAATAGCGGGGCCCACAGATACGCAGTATTTT
TRBV9	TRBJ1-3	-	-	CASSLRAGSGNTIYF	TGTGCCAGCAGCCTACGGGCCGGCTCTGGAAACACCATATATTTT
TRBV2	TRBJ2-5	-	-	CASSERLQRETQYF	TGTGCCAGCAGTGAAAGGCTTCAAAGGGAGACCCAGTACTTC
TRBV11-2	TRBJ2-1	once	TRBD1	CASSLIRQGFGEQFF	TGTGCCAGCAGCTTAATAAGACAGGGGTTTGGTGAGCAGTTCTTC
TRBV10-2	TRBJ1-4	-	-	CASSESGPEEKLFF	TGCGCCAGCAGTGAGTCAGGGCCGGAAGAAAAACTGTTTTTT
TRBV5-1	TRBJ1-1	-	TRBD1	CASSSQGGNTEAFF	TGCGCCAGCAGCTCGCAGGGGGGCAATACTGAAGCTTTCTTT
TRBV6-5	TRBJ2-7	-	-	CASRPPSKGAYEQYF	TGTGCCAGCAGACCCCCTAGCAAGGGGGCCTACGAGCAGTACTTC
TRBV4-3	TRBJ1-2	-	-	CASSQALRETGGNYGYTF	TGCGCCAGCAGCCAAGCTCTTCGGGAGACAGGAGGTAACTATGGCTACACCTTC
TRBV28	TRBJ1-5	-	-	CASSPSLGNQPQHF	TGTGCCAGCAGTCCATCCCTCGGGAACCAGCCCCAGCATTTT
TRBV11-2	TRBJ1-1	-	-	CASSTWGQSTEAFF	TGTGCCAGCAGCACATGGGGGCAGAGCACTGAAGCTTTCTTT